Sequencing of this T cell receptor beta chain was carried out in a study of blood T cell repertoires in COVID-19 (dated by TCRdb to 2020 to 2021). Study-level background: Samples from collaborators originated in the United States, Italy and Spain and spanned both the acute and convalescent phases of COVID-19. The material from the prospective study consisted of cDNA or gDNA derived from T cells, B-cell-depleted T cells, or PBMCs. Subjects who had been exposed to COVID-19, were actively infected with it, or had recovered from it provided the deeply sampled blood TCRbeta repertoires that made up the dataset. The repertoires were released in a freely available public database meant as a resource for research on the immune response to SARS-CoV-2. Samples were obtained from the ongoing ImmuneRACE study (first 160 participants) and from approximately 1,200 subjects provided by 6 global collaborators. Sample metadata almost always included a de-identified subject ID, COVID-19 status, age in years and sex. Where available, HLA class I and class II types were obtained from metadata supplied by the sample provider rather than from assay-based typing.

Results and caveats for the whole study, not just this receptor: How much clinical and demographic metadata was included differed by source and by participant, and the metadata was provided uncurated.

TCRbeta CDR3 regions were amplified from genomic DNA by means of the immunoSEQ Assay, a bias-controlled multiplex PCR. The paper's processing steps were these. The number of nucleated cells in each sample was estimated from the amplification of reference gene primers within the assay. Sequence reads were collapsed and filtered to measure the absolute abundance of every unique TCRbeta CDR3 rearrangement. For each sample, productive Simpson clonality was calculated as the square root of Simpson's diversity index over productive rearrangements. Imported from immuneACCESS, the table was reduced by TCRdb to in-frame sequences with V and J called. These copies leave out some clones; in studies compared against another copy, an unresolved V gene accounts for under half, and the cause of the remainder is not known. V, J and clone size are those of that table, while D and trimming were read from the DNA. In this sample the table shows roughly 45,000 clones, 65% to 85% of which occur a single time. The ten top clones hold approximately 4.5% of the sample.

In regard to this clone: No antigen is known for it. No base-level quality is on record; no much larger clone is a single base apart.

Inclusive of the bounding cysteine and phenylalanine, the CDR3 is 11 residues long. Only the CDR3 part of the read is kept: 33 bases, read in frame from the first base. The germline V gene (reference sequence) supplies CDR1 DFQATT and CDR2 SNEGSKA. Trimming removed 5 bases from V and 6 bases from J, leaving 10 bases between the germline ends. The collaborating institutions used their own protocols to collect whole blood in K2EDTA tubes. For TCRbeta analysis, collaborators shipped samples as frozen whole blood, isolated PBMCs, or DNA extracted from either of those sample types. Sequenced input: peripheral blood. The sequence joins TRBV20-1 to TRBJ1-2, and perhaps TRBD1 as D gene, on 6 matching bases. The clonotype originates from a man aged 45 to 65 with active COVID-19. The bases read TGCAGTGCTGGCCAGGGGCATGGCTACACCTTC. This yields the protein CSAGQGHGYTF.